This T cell receptor (beta chain) was sequenced in a study of blood T cell repertoires in COVID-19. The CDR3 has 16 residues. Germline V gene lookup returns CDR1 SGHDN and CDR2 FVKESK. With 2 bases clipped from V and 13 bases from J, the junction kept 13 bases outside the gene matches. Patients of the Seattle cohort, enrolled during active infection, were followed longitudinally. Data came from immunoSEQ multiplex PCR; TCRdb stores just in-frame clones and leaves some out. This sample has 200,000 to 300,000 clones, with roughly 85% found just once. This clone has just a few counts. Material: peripheral blood. The V call is TRBV14, the J call TRBJ1-6; TRBD1 matches 8 bases. The TCR originated in a man aged 45 to 65 with COVID-19, enrolled during active disease. CDR3 sequence reads: CASSQRGGDRRSPLHF. CDR3 nucleotides: TGTGCCAGCAGCCAACGAGGGGGGGACAGGAGGTCTCCCCTCCACTTT. Based on the CDR3 plus reference TRBV14 and TRBJ1-6, the full variable domain is EAGVTQFPSHSVIEKGQTVTLRCDPISGHDNLYWYRRVMGKEIKFLLHFVKESKQDESGMPNNRFLAERTGGTYSTLKVQPAELEDSGVYFCASSQRGGDRRSPLHFGNGTRLTVT.